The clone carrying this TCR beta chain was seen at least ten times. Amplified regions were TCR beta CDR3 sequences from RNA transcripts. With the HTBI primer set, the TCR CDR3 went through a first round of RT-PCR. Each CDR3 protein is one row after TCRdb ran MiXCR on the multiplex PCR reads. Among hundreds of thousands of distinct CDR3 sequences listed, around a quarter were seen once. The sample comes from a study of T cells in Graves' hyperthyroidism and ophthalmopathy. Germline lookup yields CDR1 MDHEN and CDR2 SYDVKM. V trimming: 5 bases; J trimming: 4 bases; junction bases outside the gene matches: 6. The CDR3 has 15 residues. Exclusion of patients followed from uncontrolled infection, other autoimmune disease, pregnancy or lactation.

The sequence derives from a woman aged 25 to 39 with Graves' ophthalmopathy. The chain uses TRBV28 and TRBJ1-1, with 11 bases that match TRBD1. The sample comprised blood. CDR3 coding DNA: TGTGCCAGCAGTCTTGGGACAGGGGGTGTCACTGAAGCTTTCTTT. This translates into CASSLGTGGVTEAFF.